This T cell receptor (beta chain) was sequenced during a study of vaccination effects on CD4 cells after COVID-19. Study information: Post-vaccine specimens arrived a median 72 days past the second dose.

With regard to this clone: Its antigen is unidentified.

Antigen-specific CD4+ T cells were expanded with viral peptide pools in the ViraFEST assay before sequencing. CD4+ T cells were isolated after less than 13 days of culture. Participants were vaccinated with two doses of either the BNT162b2 or mRNA-1273 vaccine. Prior SARS-CoV-2 infection was absent in the vaccine recipients, as shown by negative nucleocapsid antibodies. V was cut by 0 bases and J by 2 bases, with 7 bases left in between. CDR3 length equals 14 residues. The germline CDR1 and CDR2 sequences are MNHEY and SVGAGI. The method was immunoSEQ multiplex PCR; TCRdb's version includes in-frame clones alone and lacks a portion of them. The table has around 46,000 clones, around 70% seen once.

The chain carries TRBV6-5 and TRBJ1-2; tentatively, D is TRBD1 (5 bases). The sequence derives from a human donor who received a COVID-19 vaccine. The material was CD4+ T cells from PBMCs cultured with HCoV-OC43 spike peptides, obtained after COVID-19 vaccination. The subset is: HCoV-OC43 spike overlapping peptide pool stimulation. The CDR3 here is CASSYSGRNYGYTF. In DNA form, the CDR3 reads TGTGCCAGCAGTTACTCGGGACGGAACTATGGCTACACCTTC.